The subject of this entry is one T cell receptor beta chain. This entry belongs to a study of blood T cell repertoires in COVID-19. Trimming cost V 2 bases and J 0 bases; bases outside gene matches: 1. The CDR3 runs to 14 residues. CDR1 SGHRS and CDR2 YFSETQ come from the germline V gene. Assay used: immunoSEQ multiplex PCR; TCRdb lists only in-frame clones, some missing. The sample yields 220,000 or so clones, over 70% seen once. The sequencing sample was made of peripheral blood. V and J are TRBV5-1 and TRBJ2-7; 8 nucleotides align to TRBD2. The TCR comes from a woman in her sixties or seventies with acute or convalescent COVID-19. The CDR3 coding sequence is TGCGCCAGCAGCTTACTAGCGGACTCCTACGAGCAGTACTTC. Its translation: CASSLLADSYEQYF.